The 18 T cell receptor beta chains presented below share a single source sample, sequenced in a study of cytotoxic CD8 clonotypes in ibrutinib-treated CLL. Clones were sequenced by immunoSEQ multiplex PCR, and TCRdb holds only the in-frame ones, with some missing. The sample has approximately 200,000 clones, over 60% seen once; the top ten hold around 15%. Sequencing was performed on PBMCs, taken after 24 months of ibrutinib treatment. The origin of the receptors is a human donor with chronic lymphocytic leukemia.

The chain employs TRBV5-1 and TRBJ2-7; 7 bases line up with TRBD2. CDR3 length: 15 residues. The germline gives CDR1 SGHRS, CDR2 YFSETQ. V shed 0 bases, J shed 5 bases, and the junction held 8 bases outside the gene matches. The CDR3, as DNA: TGCGCCAGCAGCTTGGTGGCGGGAGTTTCGAACGAGCAGTACTTC. It yields the protein CASSLVAGVSNEQYF.

This chain joins TRBV15 and TRBJ1-2; no firm D call. CDR1 LNHNV and CDR2 YYDKDF come from the germline V gene (reference sequence). Trimming removed 0 bases at V and 4 bases at J, with 9 bases between. The CDR3 is 14 amino acids. For the CDR3, the DNA is TGTGCCACCAGCAGAGAAGGCAGGATCTATGGCTACACCTTC. This sequence encodes CATSREGRIYGYTF.

The chain has TRBV6-5 and TRBJ2-6, with D perhaps matching TRBD1 (6 bases). Trimming removed 7 bases from V and 0 bases from J, with 10 bases in between. The CDR3 has 15 residues. Germline CDR1 is MNHEY and CDR2 is SVGAGI. The CDR3 protein is CASKLGASGANVLTF. The CDR3 DNA follows: TGTGCCAGCAAGTTGGGGGCCTCTGGGGCCAACGTCCTGACTTTC.

The chain links TRBV4-1 to TRBJ2-7; TRBD2 agrees at 13 bases. This CDR3 has 16 amino acids. V trimming: 4 bases; J trimming: 0 bases; junction bases outside the gene matches: 3. Germline V gives CDR1 MGHRA, CDR2 YSYEKL. For the CDR3, the DNA is TGCGCCAGCAGCCGGCGGACTAGCGGGAGCTCCTACGAGCAGTACTTC. It codes for CASSRRTSGSSYEQYF.

V and J are TRBV7-9 and TRBJ1-1; the D gene is possibly TRBD1 (5 bases). Germline CDR1 is SEHNR and CDR2 is FQNEAQ (reference sequence). This CDR3 contains 13 residues. Trimming cost V 8 bases and J 1 base, with 11 bases left between them. CDR3 sequence reads: CASHRGQNTEAFF. Here the CDR3 DNA reads TGTGCCAGCCACCGGGGCCAGAACACTGAAGCTTTCTTT.

The DNA of the CDR3 is TGTGCCAGCAGTAGACCGGGGAACACTGAAGCTTTCTTT. This gives the protein CASSRPGNTEAFF. The J gene is TRBJ1-1, the V gene TRBV25-1; D not resolved. There are 13 residues in the CDR3. V lost 5 bases to trimming and J lost 1 base, with 8 bases between them. CDR1 is MGHDK, CDR2 SYGVNS, per germline.

This clone appeared a single time. The chain recombines TRBV5-4 with TRBJ2-4; a possible D gene is TRBD2 (7 bases). In germline, CDR1 is SGHNT, CDR2 YYREEE (reference sequence). The CDR3 contains 13 residues. Deletions cut 3 bases from V and 8 bases from J, with 12 bases between. The CDR3 loop reads CASSSDSGDIQYF. DNA of the CDR3: TGTGCCAGCAGCTCGGACAGCGGGGACATTCAGTACTTC.

This sequence joins TRBV4-3 and TRBJ2-7; D might be TRBD1 or TRBD2, each matching 5 bases. Germline CDR1 LGHNA, CDR2 YSLEER. Trimming pared 0 bases from V and 3 bases from J, leaving 18 bases between. This CDR3 has 17 residues. CDR3 protein: CASSQDSAPRGGYEQYF. As DNA, the CDR3 is TGCGCCAGCAGCCAAGATAGCGCCCCCCGGGGCGGCTACGAGCAGTACTTC.

This clone occurred a few times. This chain uses TRBV2 with TRBJ1-2; D ambiguous. The CDR3 is 12 residues long. CDR1 SNHLY and CDR2 FYNNEI come from the germline V gene. V lost 4 bases, J lost 5 bases, and 8 bases lay in between. CDR3: CASSGMGYGYTF. CDR3 in DNA: TGTGCCAGCAGTGGGATGGGGTATGGCTACACCTTC.

A single count supports this clone. J is TRBJ2-7 and V is TRBV10-3, with unresolved D. This CDR3 has 13 residues. Trimming left V 9 bases short and J 4 bases short, with 16 bases between. The germline CDR1 and CDR2 sequences are ENHRY and SYGVKD. This CDR3 reads CAIKELGRYEQYF. For the CDR3, the DNA is TGTGCCATAAAGGAGCTGGGAAGATACGAGCAGTACTTC.

The V gene is TRBV15, the J gene TRBJ2-4, with D tentatively TRBD1 (5 bases). The CDR3 runs 17 residues. Trimming cost V 4 bases and J 4 bases, with 20 bases left between them. Germline CDR1 is LNHNV and CDR2 is YYDKDF (reference sequence). The CDR3: CATSIQGVGFAKNIQYF. The DNA for the CDR3 is TGTGCCACCAGCATACAAGGGGTCGGGTTTGCTAAAAACATTCAGTACTTC. The variable domain in full, completed from reference TRBV15 and TRBJ2-4, reads DAMVIQNPRYQVTQFGKPVTLSCSQTLNHNVMYWYQQKSSQAPKLLFHYYDKDFNNEADTPDNFQSRRPNTSFCFLDIRSPGLGDTAMYLCATSIQGVGFAKNIQYFGAGTRLSVL.

The J gene is TRBJ2-1, the V gene TRBV12-5, with D perhaps TRBD2 (7 bases). The CDR3 is made up of 18 amino acids. V lost 2 bases and J lost 6, with 23 bases in between. Germline CDR1 reads LGHNT; CDR2 reads FRNRAP. DNA for the CDR3: TGTGCTAGTGGTTTGAGCCTAGGGGGGGTCTCGGGACCCAATGAGCAGTTCTTC. Encoded protein: CASGLSLGGVSGPNEQFF. The full variable domain, rest sourced from reference TRBV12-5 and TRBJ2-1, is DARVTQTPRHKVTEMGQEVTMRCQPILGHNTVFWYRQTMMQGLELLAYFRNRAPLDDSGMPKDRFSAEMPDATLATLKIQPSEPRDSAVYFCASGLSLGGVSGPNEQFFGPGTRLTVL.

This clone showed up just a few times. The V call is TRBV11-3, the J call TRBJ2-1, with 10 bases lining up with TRBD2. Germline V lookup: CDR1 SGHNT, CDR2 YENEEA. The length of the CDR3 is 15 residues. V lost 1 base and J lost 9; bases outside the gene matches: 6. The CDR3 DNA reads as TGTGCCAGCAGCTTAGGGCTAGCGGGAGATAGTGAGCAGTTCTTC. Encoded protein: CASSLGLAGDSEQFF.

V and J are TRBV6-5 and TRBJ1-6, with a weak D call TRBD1 (5 bases). The V gene's germline CDR1 is MNHEY and CDR2 SVGAGI. The CDR3 extends over 15 amino acids. Trimming left V 0 bases short and J 10 bases short, with 13 bases between. CDR3 DNA: TGTGCCAGCAGTTACTCGGACATCGGAAGATCACCCCTCCACTTT. Encoded protein: CASSYSDIGRSPLHF.

The chain employs TRBV19 and TRBJ2-6; the match to TRBD1 covers 10 bases. V gave up 8 bases and J gave up 1 base; unmatched junction bases: 14. The CDR3 covers 19 residues. Looked up from germline, CDR1 is LNHDA and CDR2 is SQIVND (reference sequence). CDR3 loop: CASGYPRTGGASGANVLTF. The CDR3 DNA is TGTGCCAGTGGCTACCCACGGACAGGGGGGGCGTCTGGGGCCAACGTCCTGACTTTC. The full variable domain, its missing parts supplied by reference TRBV19 and TRBJ2-6, is DGGITQSPKYLFRKEGQNVTLSCEQNLNHDAMYWYRQDPGQGLRLIYYSQIVNDFQKGDIAEGYSVSREKKESFPLTVTSAQKNPTAFYLCASGYPRTGGASGANVLTFGAGSRLTVL.

V and J are TRBV7-2 and TRBJ2-2; D gene ambiguous. This CDR3 is built from 15 residues. Per germline, CDR1 SGHTA and CDR2 FQGNSA. The germline V and J ends were trimmed by 3 bases and 0 bases, with 8 bases remaining between them. This chain's CDR3 is CASSLRQANTGELFF. The CDR3 bases are TGTGCCAGCAGCTTGAGACAAGCGAACACCGGGGAGCTGTTTTTT.

V gene TRBV2 combines with J gene TRBJ2-5, with a weak D call TRBD1 (5 bases). The V end lost 6 bases, the J end lost 0 bases, and 14 bases lay between the germline ends. Per the germline V gene, CDR1 is SNHLY and CDR2 is FYNNEI. The CDR3 consists of 15 residues. This CDR3 reads CASSLDTLYQETQYF. The CDR3 region has the DNA TGTGCCAGCAGCCTGGACACCCTGTACCAAGAGACCCAGTACTTC.

This clone appeared once. The chain joins TRBV29-1 to TRBJ2-5; a weak D match, TRBD1 (5 bases). The length of the CDR3 is 12 residues. CDR1 and CDR2 (germline): SQVTM, ANQGSEA. Trimming cost V 4 bases and J 6 bases, with 12 bases left between them. CDR3 sequence reads: CSVVKGSQTQYF. As DNA, the CDR3 is TGCAGCGTTGTCAAGGGGTCTCAGACCCAGTACTTC.